Each of the 14 T cell receptor beta chains below was sequenced from the same sample in a study of T cells after yellow fever vaccination. TCRdb itself ran the 5' RACE reads through MiXCR, one entry per CDR3 protein. Found here are approximately 550,000 distinct CDR3 sequences, approximately 13% of them singletons; the top ten hold more than 13%. The material was PBMCs, obtained on the day of the yellow fever booster vaccination. The receptors originated from a man aged 25 to 40 who received the YFV17D yellow fever vaccine.

This clonotype has a single count. This rearrangement joins TRBV3-1 to TRBJ2-7; D gene unclear. Trimming took 5 bases from V and 2 from J, leaving 10 bases between them. The CDR3 sequence is 13 residues long. From germline, CDR1 is LGHDT and CDR2 YNNKEL (reference sequence). In DNA, the CDR3 is TGTGCCAGCAGCTTTCGGACCCCCTACGAGCAGTACTTC. It specifies CASSFRTPYEQYF.

This rearrangement joins TRBV27 to TRBJ2-7; possible D gene TRBD2, 5 bases. Trimming stripped 0 bases from V and 0 bases from J, with 9 bases between. Germline CDR1 reads MNHEY; CDR2 reads SMNVEV (reference sequence). CDR3 length equals 15 residues. The CDR3: CASSLSYGNSYEQYF. CDR3 in DNA: TGTGCCAGCAGTTTATCGTACGGGAACTCCTACGAGCAGTACTTC.

There are a few counts of this clonotype. This chain joins TRBV20-1 and TRBJ2-7; tentatively, D is TRBD2 (6 bases). This CDR3 spans 12 amino acids. Germline CDR1 DFQATT, CDR2 SNEGSKA (reference sequence). V lost 6 bases and J 4 bases, leaving 13 bases between the germline ends. CDR3 region: CSAWGDSYEQYF. As DNA, the CDR3 is TGCAGTGCCTGGGGGGATTCTTACGAGCAGTACTTC.

The gene calls are TRBV10-3 and TRBJ2-3; 8 positions match TRBD2. The CDR3 is made up of 17 amino acids. CDR1 ENHRY and CDR2 SYGVKD come from the germline V gene. Germline trimming cut 3 bases from V and 4 bases from J; bases unmatched to any gene: 12. The CDR3 is CAISDLGGSGIADTQYF. The CDR3 region has the DNA TGTGCCATCAGTGACCTGGGGGGTAGCGGGATCGCAGATACGCAGTATTTT.

This clonotype has only a few counts. The chain employs TRBV7-9 and TRBJ2-7; 7 nucleotides line up with TRBD1. With V trimmed by 2 bases and J by 3 bases, 7 bases remained unmatched. CDR1 SEHNR and CDR2 FQNEAQ come from the germline V gene (reference sequence). The CDR3 runs 15 residues. CDR3 protein: CASSLYVQGFYEQYF. CDR3 coding DNA: TGTGCCAGCAGCTTATATGTACAGGGGTTCTACGAGCAGTACTTC.

This clonotype has just a few counts. This chain joins TRBV10-3 and TRBJ2-2; 10 bases align to TRBD1. CDR3 length equals 13 residues. Looked up from germline, CDR1 is ENHRY and CDR2 is SYGVKD. V lost 10 bases to trimming and J lost 6 bases; unmatched junction nucleotides: 5. CDR3 sequence: CATRQGAAGELFF. The CDR3 DNA is TGTGCCACCAGACAGGGGGCGGCCGGGGAGCTGTTTTTT.

The chain employs TRBV24-1 and TRBJ2-2, with unresolved D. The CDR3 is made up of 13 amino acids. CDR1 and CDR2 from the germline V gene are KGHDR and SFDVKD. Trimming took 9 bases from V and 0 from J, leaving 7 bases between them. The CDR3 region is CATEGTNTGELFF. The CDR3 nucleotides are TGTGCCACCGAAGGGACGAACACCGGGGAGCTGTTTTTT.

This clonotype was recorded a few times. The gene calls are TRBV6-1 and TRBJ2-3; D remains unclear. Germline V gene sequence: CDR1 MNHNS, CDR2 SASEGT. Trimming cost V 8 bases and J 1 base, with 10 bases left between them. The CDR3 spans 13 residues. In DNA form, the CDR3 reads TGTGCCAGCCACATCCCGGGCACAGATACGCAGTATTTT. Amino acids: CASHIPGTDTQYF.

A few counts support this clonotype. V gene TRBV5-6 combines with J gene TRBJ1-3; D is perhaps TRBD1 (6 bases). Germline V gives CDR1 SGHDT, CDR2 YYEEEE. Trimming left V 6 bases short and J 7 bases short, with 17 bases between. The CDR3 totals 14 residues. The CDR3 sequence is CASTQQGPGNTIYF. CDR3 DNA: TGTGCCAGCACCCAACAGGGCCCGGGTAACACCATATATTTT.

This clonotype came up many times. The J gene is TRBJ2-1, the V gene TRBV9; no reliable D call. From germline, CDR1 is SGDLS and CDR2 YYNGEE. This CDR3 comprises 11 residues. Trimming removed 5 bases from V and 5 bases from J, with 5 bases in between. The DNA of the CDR3 is TGTGCCAGCAGTGTGCACAATGAGCAGTTCTTC. Translating gives CASSVHNEQFF.

The table lists this clonotype with a few counts. The rearrangement joins TRBV5-1 to TRBJ2-7; tentatively, D is TRBD1 (6 bases). Germline CDR1 and CDR2: SGHRS and YFSETQ. This CDR3 is built from 15 residues. Trimming took 0 bases from V and 5 from J, leaving 15 bases between them. This CDR3 is CASSLGGQGPDEQYF. In nucleotides, the CDR3 is TGCGCCAGCAGCTTGGGTGGCCAGGGGCCAGACGAGCAGTACTTC.

The chain is built from TRBV29-1 and TRBJ2-2; D may correspond to TRBD1 or TRBD2 (5 bases each). The CDR3 totals 13 residues. Trimming pared 7 bases from V and 5 bases from J, leaving 14 bases between. Germline CDR1 is SQVTM and CDR2 is ANQGSEA. DNA of the CDR3: TGCAGCGCCGAAGGTGGGGGAACCGGGGAGCTGTTTTTT. Its protein product is CSAEGGGTGELFF.

The V call is TRBV9, the J call TRBJ2-7; no definite D call. The V gene's germline CDR1 is SGDLS and CDR2 YYNGEE. V was pared by 4 bases and J by 4 bases, with 12 bases between. CDR3 length: 13 amino acids. DNA of the CDR3: TGTGCCAGCAGCTCACCCCCCCAGTACGAGCAGTACTTC. Protein: CASSSPPQYEQYF.

This clonotype was seen a handful of times. The rearrangement joins TRBV12-3 or TRBV12-4 to TRBJ1-6; D unresolved. The CDR3 totals 12 residues. V dropped 9 bases and J dropped 7 bases, with 10 bases sitting between them. In nucleotides, the CDR3 is TGTGCCAGTCAACGGGGAAATTCACCCCTCCACTTT. Its protein is CASQRGNSPLHF.